This T cell receptor beta chain was sequenced during a study of T cell changes during pregnancy in multiple sclerosis. The CDR3 is 15 residues long. The V gene lost 0 bases and the J gene lost 3 bases, with 7 bases spanning the gap. CDR1 and CDR2 (germline): SGDLS, YYNGEE. Assay: immunoSEQ multiplex PCR; the TCRdb copy retains only in-frame clones and omits some. The sample lists roughly 90,000 clones; around 93% were seen once. The V call is TRBV9, the J call TRBJ2-6, with a possible D match to TRBD1 (5 bases). The TCR sequence derives from a female donor with multiple sclerosis, enrolled in a pregnancy study. Specimen: peripheral blood, collected in the first trimester of pregnancy. DNA for the CDR3: TGTGCCAGCAGCGTAGTCAGGGATGGGGCCAACGTCCTGACTTTC. As protein: CASSVVRDGANVLTF.